One and the same sample provided the 13 T cell receptor beta chains below, sequenced in a study of OX40 agonist ivuxolimab in advanced cancers. Repertoires were generated with immunoSEQ multiplex PCR, while TCRdb's copy carries only in-frame clones and drops some. There are some 44,000 clones in the sample; about four fifths occur only once, and 10% lies in the top ten. The sample here was CD4+ or CD8+ T cells sorted from blood, taken in a trial of the OX40 agonist ivuxolimab. Source of these receptors: an adult with an advanced solid tumor such as melanoma, head and neck, liver or kidney cancer.

The chain joins TRBV13 to TRBJ2-1; D gene ambiguous. CDR3 length: 13 amino acids. CDR1 is PRHDT and CDR2 is FYEKMQ in the germline V gene (reference sequence). V was shortened by 1 base and J by 13 bases, with 14 bases between the two germline ends. This CDR3 is CASSLARTGPQFF. CDR3 DNA: TGTGCCAGCAGCTTAGCCAGAACTGGACCCCAGTTCTTC.

This chain connects TRBV28 to TRBJ1-1; D unresolved. Trimming removed 7 bases from V and 0 bases from J, with 12 bases in between. Germline-derived CDR1 and CDR2 are MDHEN and SYDVKM. The CDR3 consists of 14 residues. The CDR3 nucleotides read TGTGCCAGCAAAGTGGGGATCATGAACACTGAAGCTTTCTTT. This codes for CASKVGIMNTEAFF.

The genes are TRBV10-1 and TRBJ1-4; D is uncertain. V dropped 3 bases and J dropped 3 bases, with 8 bases sitting between them. Germline V gene sequence: CDR1 WNHNN, CDR2 SYGVQD (reference sequence). This CDR3 contains 14 residues. The CDR3, as DNA: TGCGCCAGCAGTGACTCGGTGGCTAATGAAAAACTGTTTTTT. It specifies CASSDSVANEKLFF.

V usage is TRBV6-5 and J usage is TRBJ2-5; the match to TRBD1 covers 8 bases. Germline V gene lookup returns CDR1 MNHEY and CDR2 SVGAGI. V was pared by 1 base and J by 6 bases, with 10 bases of the junction left unmatched. The CDR3 has 16 amino acids. CDR3 coding DNA: TGTGCCAGCAGTTACTTTAAACAGGGGGGCAGGCAGACCCAGTACTTC. Encoded protein: CASSYFKQGGRQTQYF.

This clone was detected a few times. The CDR3 sequence: CASILTGFNTGELFF. In DNA, the CDR3 is TGTGCCAGCATACTGACCGGGTTTAACACCGGGGAGCTGTTTTTT. This chain joins TRBV6-1 and TRBJ2-2; D uncertain. Germline V gene data show CDR1 as MNHNS and CDR2 as SASEGT. The CDR3 is 15 amino acids. Between the trimmed V and J ends, which lost 7 bases and 2 bases, there was a span of 14 bases.

In nucleotides, the CDR3 is TGTGCCAGCAGGCCGGGACTAGCGGGAGTGGTCGACAATGAGCAGTTCTTC. Encoded protein: CASRPGLAGVVDNEQFF. V is TRBV2 and J is TRBJ2-1; 14 bases line up with TRBD2. Per germline, CDR1 SNHLY and CDR2 FYNNEI. There are 17 residues in the CDR3. With V trimmed by 6 bases and J by 5 bases, 9 bases remained unmatched.

This clone appeared once. J is TRBJ2-3 and V is TRBV10-3, with 10 bases that match TRBD1. The trim removed 6 bases at V and 6 bases at J, leaving 21 bases unmatched. The CDR3 extends over 19 amino acids. CDR1 and CDR2 from the germline V gene are ENHRY and SYGVKD. The CDR3: CAIRETGGDLGGHRDTQYF. The CDR3 DNA is TGTGCCATCAGAGAGACAGGGGGCGATTTAGGGGGCCACAGGGATACGCAGTATTTT.

The J gene is TRBJ2-7, the V gene TRBV7-2, with a weak D call TRBD1 (5 bases). Germline CDR1 is SGHTA and CDR2 is FQGNSA. V was shortened by 3 bases and J by 2 bases, with 11 bases between the two germline ends. CDR3 length: 14 amino acids. The CDR3 protein is CASSLWGLTYEQYF. CDR3 DNA sequence: TGTGCCAGCAGCTTGTGGGGCCTAACCTACGAGCAGTACTTC.

This chain links TRBV6-5 with TRBJ2-1; D not resolved. Germline CDR1 MNHEY, CDR2 SVGAGI. The CDR3 runs 15 residues. Trimming pared 5 bases from V and 7 bases from J, leaving 18 bases between. The CDR3, as DNA: TGTGCCAGCAGTACGGCCGGAGCCACAAGGAATGAGCAGTTCTTC. This encodes CASSTAGATRNEQFF.

The rearrangement joins TRBV7-2 to TRBJ2-1; 13 positions match TRBD2. The V and J ends lost 5 bases and 6 bases, in that order; junction bases with no gene match: 7. The CDR3 consists of 16 residues. Germline lookup yields CDR1 SGHTA and CDR2 FQGNSA. The CDR3: CASSPRLAGGGNEQFF. In DNA form, the CDR3 reads TGTGCCAGCAGCCCAAGACTAGCGGGAGGTGGCAATGAGCAGTTCTTC. Filled out from reference TRBV7-2 and TRBJ2-1, the complete variable domain reads GAGVSQSPSNKVTEKGKDVELRCDPISGHTALYWYRQSLGQGLEFLIYFQGNSAPDKSGLPSDRFSAERTGGSVSTLTIQRTQQEDSAVYLCASSPRLAGGGNEQFFGPGTRLTVL.

V is TRBV28 and J is TRBJ2-3; 11 bases fit TRBD2. J was trimmed by 9 bases and V by 10 bases; bases with no gene match: 9. CDR3 length equals 13 residues. Germline V gives CDR1 MDHEN, CDR2 SYDVKM. The CDR3 region has the DNA TGTGCCACCCTGACTAGCGGGGCGGGGACGCAGTATTTT. Its protein product is CATLTSGAGTQYF.

The chain carries TRBV30 and TRBJ1-5; D remains ambiguous. This CDR3 has 13 amino acids. The germline V gene has CDR1 GTSNPN and CDR2 SVGIG (reference sequence). Deletions cut 3 bases from V and 6 bases from J, with 12 bases between. The CDR3 sequence: CAWSPSGVQPQHF. The DNA for the CDR3 is TGTGCCTGGAGCCCGAGCGGGGTTCAGCCCCAGCATTTT.

The chain combines TRBV29-1 with TRBJ2-3, with 7 positions matching TRBD1. The CDR3 is 14 residues long. Germline loops: CDR1 SQVTM, CDR2 ANQGSEA. The V gene end was trimmed by 7 bases and the J gene end by 3 bases; junction bases not matched to a gene: 10. CDR3 protein: CSAVRGGNTDTQYF. The CDR3 bases are TGCAGCGCCGTAAGAGGGGGCAATACAGATACGCAGTATTTT.